This TCR beta chain was obtained from a study of CD8 T cells in Susac syndrome (dated by TCRdb to 2018 to 2020). For context, the study as a whole: Among the Susac syndrome patients who were sequenced, clinically active disease was present in more than 5 and clinical remission was observed in about eight. At the time of blood withdrawal, Susac syndrome patients were either therapy-naive, taking corticosteroids (with some also receiving IVIg), or on IVIg alone. Repertoire sequencing was used to test whether CD8+ T cell activation and differentiation in Susac syndrome was antigen driven.

Results the study describes overall, beyond this receptor: In the CD4+ T cell repertoire of Susac syndrome patients, clonal expansion was not detected. The number of individuals in the TCR sequencing and HLA analysis was acknowledged as relatively small.

Peripheral blood CD8+ and CD4+ T cells from healthy donors, Susac syndrome patients and multiple sclerosis patients were profiled using high-throughput TCR beta sequencing. Recently defined diagnostic criteria for definite or probable disease were met by the Susac syndrome patients. Bulk CD8+ and CD4+ T cells were purified by magnetic negative isolation, whereas CD8+ TEMRA cells were enriched by FACS. Blood was collected in EDTA tubes and processed within 24 hours, with PBMCs isolated through density gradient centrifugation. PBMCs intended for TCR sequencing were cryopreserved in liquid nitrogen and thawed later in a water bath at 37 degrees C. A purity of at least 90% was achieved for sorted or isolated CD4+, CD8+ and CD8+ TEMRA cells. With regard to this clonotype: Which antigen it targets is not known. No clone much larger than this one lies a single base away; base qualities are absent.

RNA was extracted with the RNeasy kit and about 0.5 to 1 ug was reverse transcribed using random hexamers. TCR beta CDR3 regions were amplified with the immunoSEQ multiplex PCR assay covering 54 Vbeta and 13 Jbeta segments. PCR amplification bias was corrected using a synthetic template baseline for primer optimization and computational correction. In the source study's methods: Reads were assigned to V, D and J genes according to IMGT and analyzed in immunoSEQ Analyzer, with only productive sequences retained. Clonality was calculated as one minus the Shannon entropy normalized by log2 of the number of productive unique sequences. For each patient and control, public and private clones were evaluated among the 100 most prevalent clones. A clone was defined as Susac-specific if it was absent from the healthy and MS cohorts, from roughly 990 published viral clones and from other ImmuneACCESS disease sequences. The raw public data were reprocessed by TCRdb itself: fastp quality trimming at Q25, MiXCR clonotype calling, in-frame beta chains only. For every CDR3 protein sequence, its rows merge into one entry that carries the most common genes and DNA. The V and J calls shown here were made by TCRdb, not taken from the authors' results. The sample includes fewer than 200,000 distinct CDR3 sequences, with about 91% observed a single time. In total, the top ten clones hold 0.087% of the sample.

Counted from cysteine to phenylalanine, this CDR3 has 13 amino acids. Just CDR3 DNA is preserved here, 39 bases in frame from base 1. This clonotype originated in a human donor with Susac syndrome. The chain links TRBV21-1 with TRBJ2-7. TRBV21-1 is annotated as a pseudogene. Sequenced sample: CD4+ T cells from PBMCs. The DNA sequence follows: TGTGCCAGCAGCAAAGGGAAGGCGGACGAGCAGTACTTC. The resulting protein is CASSKGKADEQYF.